This T cell receptor beta chain was identified during a study of T cells in tumors after PD-1 blockade. For the study at large: On average, peripheral blood gave 100,000 to 140,000 TCR templates and over 35,000 unique clonotypes. The study's findings and limits: Around 37% of tumor TCR clonotypes were also found in blood.

Assay: immunoSEQ multiplex PCR; the TCRdb copy retains only in-frame clones and omits some. This table holds about 19,000 clones, about 84% found once. Worth noting for this clone: Its antigen is not known.

V was clipped by 3 bases and J by 3 bases, with 12 bases between them. Germline V gene lookup returns CDR1 SGHTA and CDR2 FQGNSA. The CDR3 runs 15 residues. This receptor was obtained from a human donor with advanced basal cell or squamous cell carcinoma (not recorded which). Here the sequenced sample was PBMCs, taken after anti-PD-1 therapy. The chain joins TRBV7-2 to TRBJ1-5; TRBD1 might be the D (5 bases). The chain's CDR3 is CASSLGPRANQPQHF. The CDR3 region has the DNA TGTGCCAGCAGCTTGGGACCCCGCGCCAATCAGCCCCAGCATTTT.